Listed here is a single T cell receptor (beta chain). Its antigen is unidentified. These data come from a study of cytomegalovirus exposure and HLA in healthy donors. Findings and caveats of the study: Some highly shared sequence variants likely arose as a pipeline artifact. The classifier reportedly diagnosed cytomegalovirus status with high sensitivity and specificity. In a later analysis, DRB1 alleles had the most associated TCRs; HLA-C alleles the fewest.

The PCR contained 60 Vbeta and 13 Jbeta primers. Sequenced by immunoSEQ multiplex PCR; TCRdb stores in-frame clones only, minus some. The table includes over 110,000 clones, 65% to 85% detected once. CDR1 and CDR2 (germline): SEHNR, FQNEAQ (reference sequence). The CDR3 contains 14 residues. Trimming took off 1 base at V and 6 bases at J, with 12 bases between the two ends. The specimen sequenced was PBMCs. V is TRBV7-9 and J is TRBJ1-1; D may be TRBD1 (5 bases). The receptor was isolated from a male donor in good health and CMV-seronegative. Written as DNA, the CDR3 is TGTGCCAGCAGCTTAGTCCAGGGTGGTGCTGAAGCTTTCTTT. It is translated as CASSLVQGGAEAFF. Looking up the rest from reference TRBV7-9 and TRBJ1-1 gives the full variable domain: DTGVSQNPRHKITKRGQNVTFRCDPISEHNRLYWYRQTLGQGPEFLTYFQNEAQLEKSRLLSDRFSAERPKGSFSTLEIQRTEQGDSAMYLCASSLVQGGAEAFFGQGTRLTVV.